This TCR beta chain was found in a study of shared clonotypes between healthy human individuals. There are a few counts of this clone. J gave up 12 bases and V 2 bases, and 19 bases lay outside the gene matches. The CDR3 runs to 16 residues. CDR1 is MDHEN, CDR2 SYDVKM, per germline. TCRdb keeps only in-frame clones here, not all; method: immunoSEQ multiplex PCR. The sample contains 450,000 to 500,000 clones, around 78% of which appear only once. This receptor was taken from a woman aged 40 to 55 in good health. Some clones in this sample may be carry-over from other donors' samples. The chain couples TRBV28 to TRBJ2-7; 7 bases are a match to TRBD1. Sample: PBMCs. CDR3 bases: TGTGCCAGCAGTTTACGCCAGCGCCGGGACAGCTTCCGGGTGTACTTC. Its protein is CASSLRQRRDSFRVYF.